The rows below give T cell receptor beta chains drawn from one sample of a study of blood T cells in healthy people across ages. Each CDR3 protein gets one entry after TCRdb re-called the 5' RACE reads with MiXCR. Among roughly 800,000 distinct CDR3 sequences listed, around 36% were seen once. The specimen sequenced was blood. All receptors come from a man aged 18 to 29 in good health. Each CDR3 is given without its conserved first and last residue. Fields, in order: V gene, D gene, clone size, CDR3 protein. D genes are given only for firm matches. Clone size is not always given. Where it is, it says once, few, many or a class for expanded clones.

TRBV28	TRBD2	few	ASSSLAGAWNEQF
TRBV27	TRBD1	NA	ASSVKGQNQPQH
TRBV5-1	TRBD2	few	ASSTLAGKDEQF
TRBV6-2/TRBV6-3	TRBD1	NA	ASSHVTGVVSEQF
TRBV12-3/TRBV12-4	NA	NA	ASSTGQSNKKLF
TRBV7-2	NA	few	ASSSPSDLGQPQH
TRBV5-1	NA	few	ASSLFRSGDTQY
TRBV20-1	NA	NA	SAPALH
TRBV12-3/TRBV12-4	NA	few	ASSVPGGGHEQY
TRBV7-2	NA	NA	ASSLNRWAVGTQY
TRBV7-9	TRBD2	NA	ASSREVSGSLKGQF
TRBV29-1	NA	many	SVTDRRTYEQY
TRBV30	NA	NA	AWSAGAREQY
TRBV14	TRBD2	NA	ASSQDLARGGRNEQY
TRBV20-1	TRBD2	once	SAALAGRNTGELF
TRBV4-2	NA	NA	ASSQDGRGLTNYEQY
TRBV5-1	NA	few	ASSLATSEEKLF
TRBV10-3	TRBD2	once	ATRTSGVYEQY